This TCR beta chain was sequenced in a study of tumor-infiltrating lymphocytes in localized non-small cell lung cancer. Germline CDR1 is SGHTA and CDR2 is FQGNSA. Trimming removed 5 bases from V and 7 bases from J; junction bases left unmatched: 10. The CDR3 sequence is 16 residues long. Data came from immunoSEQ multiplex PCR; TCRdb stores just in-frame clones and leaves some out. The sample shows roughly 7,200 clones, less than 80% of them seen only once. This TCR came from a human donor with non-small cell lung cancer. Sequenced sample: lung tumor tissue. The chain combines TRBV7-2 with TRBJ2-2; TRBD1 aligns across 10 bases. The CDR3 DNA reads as TGTGCCAGCAGCCTGCCGGGACAGGGGTTTTACGGGGAGCTGTTTTTT. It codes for CASSLPGQGFYGELFF.